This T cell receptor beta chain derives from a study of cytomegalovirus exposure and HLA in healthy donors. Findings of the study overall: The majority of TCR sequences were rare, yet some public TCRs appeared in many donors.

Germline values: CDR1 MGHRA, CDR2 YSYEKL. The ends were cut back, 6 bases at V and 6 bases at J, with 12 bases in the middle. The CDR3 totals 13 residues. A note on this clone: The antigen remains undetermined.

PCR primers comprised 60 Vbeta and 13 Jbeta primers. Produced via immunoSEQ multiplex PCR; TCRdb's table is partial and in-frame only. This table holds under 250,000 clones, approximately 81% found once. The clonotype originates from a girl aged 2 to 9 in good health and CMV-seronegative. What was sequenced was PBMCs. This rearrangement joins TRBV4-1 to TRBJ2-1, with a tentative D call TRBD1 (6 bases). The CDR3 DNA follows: TGCGCCAGCAGACACATACAGGGCAATGAGCAGTTCTTC. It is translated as CASRHIQGNEQFF.